A single sample gave rise to the 20 T cell receptor beta chains below, sequenced in a study of identical twins. TCRdb independently ran MiXCR on the 5' RACE reads; one entry per CDR3 protein. The sample includes 120,000 to 150,000 distinct CDR3 sequences, under 4.5% of them seen just once. The sequenced sample consisted of memory T cells sorted from blood. The receptors were gathered from a young man in good health.

The V gene is TRBV21-1, the J gene TRBJ1-6; the table calls TRBD1, which could not be checked here. TRBV21-1 is labeled a pseudogene. There are 16 residues in the CDR3. The CDR3 sequence: CASSSSPGGRNSPLHF. Written as DNA, the CDR3 is TGTGCCAGCAGCTCCAGCCCAGGGGGCAGAAATTCACCCCTCCACTTT.

This clonotype was counted ten times or more. The rearrangement uses TRBV7-9 and TRBJ2-7; D may be TRBD1 (6 bases). V was trimmed by 4 bases and J by 5 bases, leaving 12 bases between them. The CDR3 sequence is 13 residues long. CDR1 and CDR2 from the germline V gene are SEHNR and FQNEAQ (reference sequence). The CDR3 nucleotides read TGTGCCAGCAGCTCACCGGACAGTGACGAGCAGTACGTC. Protein product: CASSSPDSDEQYV.

There are many counts of this clonotype. The J gene is TRBJ2-1, the V gene TRBV7-8; tentatively, D is TRBD2 (6 bases). V lost 5 bases to trimming and J lost 6 bases, with 23 bases between them. This CDR3 spans 17 amino acids. Germline values: CDR1 SGHVS, CDR2 FQNEAQ. The CDR3 nucleotides read TGTGCCAGCAGCCCATCGGGAGCTACCCCTGGTGGCAATGAGCAGTTCTTC. Its translation: CASSPSGATPGGNEQFF.

This clonotype was observed many times. The chain links TRBV4-1 to TRBJ1-2; 7 nucleotides match TRBD1. The V segment lost 1 base and the J segment 5 bases; nucleotides outside the gene matches: 7. Per germline, CDR1 MGHRA and CDR2 YSYEKL. This CDR3 contains 15 residues. CDR3 sequence: CASSQVGTERYGYTF. CDR3 sequence (DNA): TGCGCCAGCAGCCAAGTAGGGACAGAGAGATATGGCTACACCTTC.

In this sample, this clonotype turned up many times. V gene TRBV12-3 or TRBV12-4 combines with J gene TRBJ2-7, with unresolved D. The CDR3 totals 13 residues. V lost 5 bases to trimming and J lost 2 bases, with 10 bases between them. CDR3 DNA sequence: TGTGCCAGCAGTCAAGCAGGAACCTACGAGCAGTACTTC. Translating it yields CASSQAGTYEQYF.

This clonotype was counted a few times. This chain joins TRBV19 and TRBJ2-3; 10 positions match TRBD2. Germline values: CDR1 LNHDA, CDR2 SQIVND (reference sequence). CDR3 length: 15 amino acids. J was trimmed by 4 bases and V by 4 bases; bases with no gene match: 5. The CDR3 DNA follows: TGTGCCAGTAGTACCTTAGCGGGAGGTCCAGATACGCAGTATTTT. It is translated as CASSTLAGGPDTQYF.

Ten or more counts support this clonotype. The rearrangement joins TRBV29-1 to TRBJ1-1; maybe TRBD1 (6 bases). The length of the CDR3 is 14 residues. Trimming took off 7 bases at V and 5 bases at J, with 20 bases between the two ends. Germline V CDR1 and CDR2: SQVTM, ANQGSEA. As DNA, the CDR3 is TGCAGCGGGACAGAATCGGGGACTGTGACTGAAGCTTTCTTT. It specifies CSGTESGTVTEAFF.

This clonotype was picked up many times. V is TRBV5-1 and J is TRBJ2-5; D is ambiguous. Per germline, CDR1 SGHRS and CDR2 YFSETQ. This CDR3 spans 12 amino acids. V lost 3 bases to trimming and J lost 5 bases, with 8 bases between them. DNA of the CDR3: TGCGCCAGCAGCTCCTCGGTGGAGACCCAGTACTTC. Protein: CASSSSVETQYF. The entire variable domain, with the rest obtained from reference TRBV5-1 and TRBJ2-5, is as follows: KAGVTQTPRYLIKTRGQQVTLSCSPISGHRSVSWYQQTPGQGLQFLFEYFSETQRNKGNFPGRFSGRQFSNSRSEMNVSTLELGDSALYLCASSSSVETQYFGPGTRLLVL.

This clonotype was seen a few times. The CDR3 sequence is CATSGQTGGRYGYTF. The CDR3 nucleotides read TGTGCCACCAGTGGCCAGACAGGAGGTCGCTATGGCTACACCTTC. This chain joins TRBV24-1 and TRBJ1-2, with D possibly being TRBD1 (6 bases). V was clipped by 5 bases and J by 4 bases, with 16 bases between them. CDR1 KGHDR and CDR2 SFDVKD come from the germline V gene. The CDR3 covers 15 residues.

There are many counts of this clonotype. The chain links TRBV18 to TRBJ2-7; 12 bases agree with TRBD2. This CDR3 comprises 15 residues. In germline, CDR1 is KGHSH, CDR2 LQKENI. Losses at the gene ends were 6 bases for V and 0 bases for J; bases not matched to a gene: 3. CDR3 loop: CASSGLAGNSYEQYF. As DNA, the CDR3 is TGTGCCAGCTCGGGACTAGCGGGCAACTCCTACGAGCAGTACTTC.

This clonotype was found many times. The chain has TRBV5-6 and TRBJ2-5, with a weak D call TRBD2 (6 bases). This CDR3 is built from 14 residues. Germline CDR1 and CDR2: SGHDT and YYEEEE. V shed 5 bases and J shed 5 bases, with 16 bases lying between them. In DNA form, the CDR3 reads TGTGCCAGCAGAAATACGGGGGTCCGGGAGACCCAGTACTTC. Protein sequence: CASRNTGVRETQYF.

The rearrangement joins TRBV5-1 to TRBJ1-2, with a possible D match to TRBD1 (5 bases). Germline V gene sequence: CDR1 SGHRS, CDR2 YFSETQ. This CDR3 spans 14 amino acids. Trimming removed 2 bases at V and 2 bases at J, with 10 bases between. The CDR3 loop reads CASSFQDRNYGYTF. The CDR3 nucleotides read TGCGCCAGCAGCTTTCAAGACAGAAACTATGGCTACACCTTC.

This clonotype was counted at least ten times. This rearrangement joins TRBV14 to TRBJ1-2; D remains unclear. Between the trimmed V and J ends, which lost 1 base and 6 bases, there was a span of 12 bases. Germline CDR1 is SGHDN and CDR2 is FVKESK. The CDR3 runs to 14 residues. The CDR3 sequence is CASSQGIMYHGYTF. The CDR3 nucleotides read TGTGCCAGCAGCCAAGGAATCATGTACCATGGCTACACCTTC.

This clonotype was counted ten times or more. A read error may produce the germline difference seen at one junction end. V is TRBV7-2 and J is TRBJ2-3, with D perhaps matching TRBD1 or TRBD2 (5 bases each). Germline V gene lookup returns CDR1 SGHTA and CDR2 FQGNSA. CDR3 size: 12 residues. CDR3 nucleotides: TGTGCCAGCAGCTCTCCGGGACGCGTTCCCACTTTT. As protein: CASSSPGRVPTF.

The rearrangement joins TRBV20-1 to TRBJ2-3; possible D gene TRBD2, 5 bases. Trimming took off 3 bases at V and 4 bases at J, with 14 bases between the two ends. The CDR3 is 14 residues long. Germline V gene data show CDR1 as DFQATT and CDR2 as SNEGSKA (reference sequence). The CDR3 DNA reads as TGCAGTGCTAGGGTGTCTAGCAACCCAGATACGCAGTATTTT. Translating gives CSARVSSNPDTQYF.

This clonotype showed up just a few times. The gene calls are TRBV25-1 and TRBJ2-3; TRBD1 is a possible D gene (5 bases). Germline V CDR1 and CDR2: MGHDK, SYGVNS. The CDR3 totals 15 residues. Trimming left V 3 bases short and J 2 bases short, with 12 bases between. The CDR3 DNA is TGTGCCAGCAGTGAGTTTCAGGGAAACACAGATACGCAGTATTTT. As protein: CASSEFQGNTDTQYF. Based on the CDR3 plus reference TRBV25-1 and TRBJ2-3, the full variable domain is EADIYQTPRYLVIGTGKKITLECSQTMGHDKMYWYQQDPGMELHLIHYSYGVNSTEKGDLSSESTVSRIRTEHFPLTLESARPSHTSQYLCASSEFQGNTDTQYFGPGTRLTVL.

The table lists this clonotype with many counts. This chain joins TRBV12-3 or TRBV12-4 and TRBJ2-7, with D perhaps matching TRBD1 (6 bases). V lost 5 bases and J lost 5, with 16 bases in between. This CDR3 is 14 amino acids long. As DNA, the CDR3 is TGTGCCAGCAGTCCGTTCAGGGGATTCGACGAGCAGTACTTC. Protein product: CASSPFRGFDEQYF.

This clonotype was picked up many times. The gene calls are TRBV29-1 and TRBJ2-1; 9 nucleotides align to TRBD2. The germline V gene has CDR1 SQVTM and CDR2 ANQGSEA. J gave up 0 bases and V 8 bases, and 11 bases lay outside the gene matches. The CDR3 sequence is 16 residues long. In DNA form, the CDR3 reads TGCAGCTTTCTCACCAATAGCGGGAGCTCCTACAATGAGCAGTTCTTC. Its protein product is CSFLTNSGSSYNEQFF.

In this sample, this clonotype turned up many times. The J gene is TRBJ2-5, the V gene TRBV20-1, with D perhaps being TRBD1 or TRBD2 (6 bases each). The CDR3 length is 13 residues. The V end lost 3 bases, the J end lost 7 bases, and 15 bases lay between the germline ends. Germline V CDR1 and CDR2: DFQATT, SNEGSKA (reference sequence). Here the CDR3 DNA reads TGCAGTGCTAGGGAGGGCGCACAGGGGACCCAGTACTTC. Amino acid sequence: CSAREGAQGTQYF.

This CDR3 reads CASSGSGLYSYEQYF. DNA of the CDR3: TGTGCCAGCAGCGGCAGCGGGTTATACTCCTACGAGCAGTACTTC. The chain couples TRBV21-1 to TRBJ2-7; no check of the table's D call, TRBD2, against the DNA was made. TRBV21-1 is shown as a pseudogene. This CDR3 is 15 amino acids long.